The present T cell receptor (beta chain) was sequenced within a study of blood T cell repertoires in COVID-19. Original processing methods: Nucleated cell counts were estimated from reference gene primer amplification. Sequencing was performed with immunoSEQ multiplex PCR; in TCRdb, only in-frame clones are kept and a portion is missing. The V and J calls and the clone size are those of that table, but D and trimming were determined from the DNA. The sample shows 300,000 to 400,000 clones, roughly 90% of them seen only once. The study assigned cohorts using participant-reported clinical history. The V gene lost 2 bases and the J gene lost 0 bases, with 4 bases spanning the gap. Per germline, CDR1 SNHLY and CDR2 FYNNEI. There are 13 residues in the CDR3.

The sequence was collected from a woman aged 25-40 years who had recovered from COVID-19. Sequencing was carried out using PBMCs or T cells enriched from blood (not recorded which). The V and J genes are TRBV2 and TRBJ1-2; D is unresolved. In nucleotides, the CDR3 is TGTGCCAGCAGTGAAAGCGCTAACTATGGCTACACCTTC. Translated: CASSESANYGYTF.